The T cell receptor beta chain under discussion was sequenced for a study of relationships among human T cell subsets. TCR alpha and beta CDR3s were amplified from mRNA by semiquantitative ARM-PCR. Exponential amplification used communal superprimers after tagged nested gene-specific primers in ARM-PCR. TCRdb itself ran the multiplex PCR reads through MiXCR, one entry per CDR3 protein. This table has roughly 15,000 distinct CDR3 sequences, about 55% appearing once. Trimming took off 1 base at V and 0 bases at J, with 6 bases between the two ends. Per the germline V gene, CDR1 is SEHNR and CDR2 is FQNEAQ (reference sequence). CDR3 size: 14 residues. Regulatory T cells were selected from positively selected CD4+ cells using anti-CD25 beads.

Sequenced input: Tregs sorted from blood. The TCR comes from a man between 40 and 49 years old in good health. The chain couples TRBV7-9 to TRBJ1-1; tentative D call: TRBD1 (5 bases). This chain's CDR3 is CASSLGQLNTEAFF. DNA for the CDR3: TGTGCCAGCAGCTTAGGACAGCTGAACACTGAAGCTTTCTTT.